This TCR beta chain was profiled in a study of neoadjuvant nivolumab and ipilimumab in lung cancer. Overall study findings and caveats: Resected tumors had greater TCR richness and clonality than uninvolved lung.

Of note for this clone: Its specificity is unknown.

CDR1 is SGDLS and CDR2 is YYNGEE in the germline V gene. The trim removed 2 bases at V and 2 bases at J, leaving 3 bases unmatched. The CDR3 sequence is 15 residues long. Assay: immunoSEQ multiplex PCR; the TCRdb copy retains only in-frame clones and omits some. The repertoire holds approximately 1,500 clones, with approximately 80% as singletons. The input for sequencing was tumor tissue, taken before neoadjuvant nivolumab, alone or with ipilimumab. The receptor was isolated from an adult with non-small cell lung cancer. The chain is built from TRBV9 and TRBJ2-2, with 7 bases identical to TRBD1. CDR3 residues: CASSVTGVNTGELFF. For the CDR3, the DNA is TGTGCCAGCAGCGTCACAGGGGTTAACACCGGGGAGCTGTTTTTT. The complete variable domain, with remaining parts taken from reference TRBV9 and TRBJ2-2, reads DSGVTQTPKHLITATGQRVTLRCSPRSGDLSVYWYQQSLDQGLQFLIQYYNGEERAKGNILERFSAQQFPDLHSELNLSSLELGDSALYFCASSVTGVNTGELFFGEGSRLTVL.